A single sample gave rise to the 9 T cell receptor beta chains below, sequenced in a study of shared clonotypes between healthy human individuals (dated by TCRdb to about 2020). The method was the immunoSEQ multiplex PCR assay. TCRdb retrieved this table from immuneACCESS and kept in-frame rearrangements only. Not all clones are present; in checked studies, unresolved V genes account for under half, and no reason is known for the remainder. This sample has a few million clones in its table, and 85% to 95% of those were observed once. About 0.41% of the sample is in the top ten clones. The specimen was naive CD4+ T cells from PBMCs. This specimen's cell subset or site label, per the study, means: CD45RA+ positively selected. Receptor source: a man between 18 and 35 years old in good health. Some clones in this sample may be carry-over from other donors' samples.

The V gene is TRBV7-9, the J gene TRBJ2-2; 9 nucleotides line up with TRBD2. With V trimmed by 3 bases and J by 3 bases, 8 bases remained unmatched. Germline V CDR1 and CDR2: SEHNR, FQNEAQ (reference sequence). This CDR3 contains 17 residues. CDR3: CASSLGASGADTGELFF. The CDR3 bases are TGTGCCAGCAGCTTGGGAGCTAGCGGGGCCGACACCGGGGAGCTGTTTTTT.

This chain joins TRBV10-1 and TRBJ2-5, with a possible D match to TRBD2 (6 bases). Germline values: CDR1 WNHNN, CDR2 SYGVQD (reference sequence). The germline V and J ends were trimmed by 0 bases and 2 bases, with 22 bases remaining between them. This CDR3 contains 19 residues. The CDR3 loop reads CASSESLASVYFGQETQYF. CDR3 coding DNA: TGCGCCAGCAGTGAGTCATTGGCTAGCGTTTACTTCGGGCAAGAGACCCAGTACTTC.

This chain connects TRBV4-2 to TRBJ2-3; D gene uncertain. The CDR3 runs to 16 residues. CDR1 and CDR2 from the germline V gene are LGHNA and YNFKEQ. Trimming took 1 base from V and 0 from J, leaving 11 bases between them. The CDR3 DNA reads as TGTGCCAGCAGCCAAGCCCCTCCGGTCAGCACAGATACGCAGTATTTT. Its protein is CASSQAPPVSTDTQYF.

This clone was found once. The chain links TRBV4-3 to TRBJ2-1; D may be TRBD1 or TRBD2 (5 bases each). Trimming took 1 base from V and 1 from J, leaving 14 bases between them. CDR1 is LGHNA and CDR2 is YSLEER in the germline V gene. CDR3 length: 17 residues. The CDR3 spells CASSQAGADRSYNEQFF. As DNA, the CDR3 is TGCGCCAGCAGCCAAGCCGGGGCCGACCGATCCTACAATGAGCAGTTCTTC.

This chain connects TRBV28 to TRBJ1-3, with D uncertain. Trimming left V 6 bases short and J 0 bases short, with 9 bases between. The germline V gene has CDR1 MDHEN and CDR2 SYDVKM. CDR3 length: 14 amino acids. CDR3 nucleotide sequence: TGTGCCAGCAGCTCAATTAACTCTGGAAACACCATATATTTT. It specifies CASSSINSGNTIYF. Using reference TRBV28 and TRBJ1-3 for the parts outside the CDR3, the full variable domain is DVKVTQSSRYLVKRTGEKVFLECVQDMDHENMFWYRQDPGLGLRLIYFSYDVKMKEKGDIPEGYSVSREKKERFSLILESASTNQTSMYLCASSSINSGNTIYFGEGSWLTVV.

To note about this clone: The sample contains more than one DNA sequence encoding this CDR3. The chain uses TRBV6-1 and TRBJ1-1, with 7 bases identical to TRBD1. Trimming took 6 bases from V and 1 from J; bases not matched to a gene: 2. The CDR3 length is 13 residues. The germline V gene encodes CDR1 MNHNS and CDR2 SASEGT. CDR3 nucleotides: TGTGCCAGCAGCAACAGGGGGAACACTGAAGCTTTCTTT. Its protein product is CASSNRGNTEAFF.

The chain has TRBV6-1 and TRBJ1-2; the D gene is possibly TRBD1 (5 bases). V lost 0 bases to trimming and J lost 6 bases, with 11 bases between them. Germline loops: CDR1 MNHNS, CDR2 SASEGT. This CDR3 is built from 14 residues. The DNA for the CDR3 is TGTGCCAGCAGTGAAGCCCCGGGCAGGGATGGCTACACCTTC. It yields the protein CASSEAPGRDGYTF.

The gene calls are TRBV19 and TRBJ2-7, with 7 bases that match TRBD2. The CDR3 runs 13 residues. The germline V gene has CDR1 LNHDA and CDR2 SQIVND (reference sequence). V lost 4 bases and J lost 4; bases outside the gene matches: 4. CDR3 in DNA: TGTGCCAGTAGTAGCGGGAGATTGTACGAGCAGTACTTC. Protein sequence: CASSSGRLYEQYF.

V gene TRBV7-9 combines with J gene TRBJ1-2; TRBD1 is a possible D gene (6 bases). This CDR3 has 13 residues. Trimming shortened V by 0 bases and J by 8 bases, and 10 bases separated the two germline ends. Germline V CDR1 and CDR2: SEHNR, FQNEAQ (reference sequence). CDR3 nucleotides: TGTGCCAGCAGCTTAGCGGCAGGGGTAGGCTACACCTTC. It specifies CASSLAAGVGYTF.